What follows are 17 T cell receptor beta chains derived from one specimen sequenced in a study of neoadjuvant anti-PD-1 for oral cavity cancer. The repertoire was sequenced with immunoSEQ multiplex PCR; TCRdb's copy has only in-frame clones and lacks some. In the table there are some 22,000 clones, approximately 26% of which are singletons. Indicated time point: after neoadjuvant nivolumab, at surgical resection. Specimen: tumor tissue, collected after nivolumab (anti-PD-1) treatment. The receptor source for this set is a person aged 40 to 85 with oral cavity squamous cell carcinoma.

V and J are TRBV10-2 and TRBJ1-5; 7 bases are a match to TRBD1. The ends lost 4 bases at V and 2 bases at J; junction bases unmatched: 5. The CDR3 consists of 15 residues. Germline CDR1 is WSHSY and CDR2 is SAAADI. Here the CDR3 DNA reads TGCGCCAGCAGTGTGACAGGGATAGGCAATCAGCCCCAGCATTTT. Its protein product is CASSVTGIGNQPQHF.

This clone was counted a few times. The chain carries TRBV25-1 and TRBJ2-2; D is possibly TRBD1 (5 bases). The germline V gene encodes CDR1 MGHDK and CDR2 SYGVNS. The V end was cut by 2 bases, the J end by 5 bases, with 12 bases between. The CDR3 runs 15 residues. CDR3 sequence: CASSEAQVGTGELFF. CDR3 DNA: TGTGCCAGCAGTGAAGCACAGGTTGGAACCGGGGAGCTGTTTTTT.

In this sample, this clone turned up a few times. The rearrangement joins TRBV4-1 to TRBJ2-1; 13 nucleotides agree with TRBD2. The CDR3 contains 18 residues. Germline lookup yields CDR1 MGHRA and CDR2 YSYEKL. Trimming removed 4 bases from V and 0 bases from J; junction bases left unmatched: 6. The CDR3 DNA sequence: TGCGCCAGCAGCCTCGGACTAGCGGGAGAGAGCTCCTACAATGAGCAGTTCTTC. It is translated as CASSLGLAGESSYNEQFF.

CDR3 region: CASSPHTSGRGTGELFF. The CDR3 DNA sequence: TGCGCCAGCAGCCCGCATACTAGCGGGAGAGGCACCGGGGAGCTGTTTTTT. The V and J genes are TRBV4-1 and TRBJ2-2, with TRBD2 matching over 11 bases. Germline V CDR1 and CDR2: MGHRA, YSYEKL. V shed 4 bases, J shed 4 bases, and the junction held 8 bases outside the gene matches. The CDR3 contains 17 residues.

This chain links TRBV5-1 with TRBJ1-1, with 8 bases aligning to TRBD1. V dropped 4 bases and J dropped 1; count of bases not matched to a gene: 3. The CDR3 sequence is 14 residues long. Germline loops: CDR1 SGHRS, CDR2 YFSETQ. The CDR3 sequence is CASSPDRGNTEAFF. The CDR3 nucleotides read TGCGCCAGCAGCCCCGACAGGGGGAACACTGAAGCTTTCTTT.

V gene TRBV6-1 combines with J gene TRBJ2-1; 8 bases align to TRBD2. The J segment lost 4 bases and the V segment lost 4 bases, leaving 6 bases of the junction unmatched. The CDR3 length is 15 residues. The germline V gene encodes CDR1 MNHNS and CDR2 SASEGT. The CDR3 is CASSGGSGEYNEQFF. The CDR3 coding sequence is TGTGCCAGCAGTGGGGGTAGCGGGGAATACAATGAGCAGTTCTTC.

This clone was picked up a small number of times. The J gene is TRBJ2-7, the V gene TRBV18; D possibly corresponds to TRBD1 (6 bases). V was pared by 3 bases and J by 4 bases, with 16 bases between. From germline, CDR1 is KGHSH and CDR2 LQKENI. The CDR3 runs to 15 residues. The CDR3 region is CASSPLETGTYEQYF. DNA of the CDR3: TGTGCCAGCTCACCCCTCGAGACAGGCACATACGAGCAGTACTTC.

The chain is built from TRBV27 and TRBJ2-7, with 11 bases fitting TRBD2. This CDR3 region has 15 residues. The junction had 7 bases not matched to a gene; V was cut back by 5 bases and J by 4 bases. CDR1 and CDR2 (germline): MNHEY, SMNVEV (reference sequence). The CDR3 protein is CASSPRLAGPYEQYF. For the CDR3, the DNA is TGTGCCAGCAGTCCTCGACTAGCGGGGCCTTACGAGCAGTACTTC.

The V gene is TRBV7-9, the J gene TRBJ2-2, with 7 bases identical to TRBD1. The V gene's germline CDR1 is SEHNR and CDR2 FQNEAQ (reference sequence). The CDR3 has 16 residues. Trimming took 5 bases from V and 1 from J; bases not matched to a gene: 7. CDR3 sequence reads: CASSPYRDRNTGELFF. The CDR3 DNA reads TGTGCCAGCAGCCCCTATCGGGACAGGAACACCGGGGAGCTGTTTTTT.

The rearrangement links TRBV29-1 to TRBJ1-2; D gene uncertain. Germline CDR1 SQVTM, CDR2 ANQGSEA. The CDR3 totals 12 residues. V was trimmed by 7 bases and J by 4 bases, leaving 13 bases between them. The CDR3 reads CSGGPGSYGYTF. The CDR3 DNA is TGCAGCGGTGGACCAGGCTCCTATGGCTACACCTTC. Based on the CDR3 plus reference TRBV29-1 and TRBJ1-2, the full variable domain is SAVISQKPSRDICQRGTSLTIQCQVDSQVTMMFWYRQQPGQSLTLIATANQGSEATYESGFVIDKFPISRPNLTFSTLTVSNMSPEDSSIYLCSGGPGSYGYTFGSGTRLTVV.

The V and J genes are TRBV4-1 and TRBJ1-5; D gene unclear. Germline lookup yields CDR1 MGHRA and CDR2 YSYEKL. V was cut by 0 bases and J by 7 bases, with 10 bases left in between. The CDR3 covers 14 residues. CDR3 in DNA: TGCGCCAGCAGCCAAGACGCCGGGAGCCAGCCCCAGCATTTT. This codes for CASSQDAGSQPQHF.

This clone occurred a few times. The chain carries TRBV6-5 and TRBJ1-2; D is ambiguous. The germline gives CDR1 MNHEY, CDR2 SVGAGI. This CDR3 region has 13 residues. V was shortened by 2 bases and J by 2 bases, with 6 bases between the two germline ends. CDR3 nucleotides: TGTGCCAGCAGTTACGGGCAGAACTATGGCTACACCTTC. It is translated as CASSYGQNYGYTF.

V and J are TRBV4-2 and TRBJ2-3; D might be TRBD2 (7 bases). The CDR3 length is 15 residues. Germline V gene sequence: CDR1 LGHNA, CDR2 YNFKEQ. V was cut by 0 bases and J by 4 bases, with 11 bases left in between. The CDR3 protein is CASSQDLGGADTQYF. The CDR3 nucleotides are TGTGCCAGCAGCCAAGATTTAGGGGGGGCAGATACGCAGTATTTT.

Only a few counts were recorded for this clone. The V and J genes are TRBV4-1 and TRBJ2-7; D gene uncertain. CDR3 size: 14 residues. Germline values: CDR1 MGHRA, CDR2 YSYEKL. V lost 3 bases to trimming and J lost 3 bases, with 12 bases between them. CDR3 bases: TGCGCCAGCAGCCAGGGGTCCTTCCTCTACGAGCAGTACTTC. Its protein is CASSQGSFLYEQYF.

This clone appeared many times. In DNA form, the CDR3 reads TGTGCCAGCAGAACCGGGTTCGAAGAGACCCAGTACTTC. Encoded protein: CASRTGFEETQYF. The chain employs TRBV6-5 and TRBJ2-5, with D uncertain. Germline V gene sequence: CDR1 MNHEY, CDR2 SVGAGI. The CDR3 extends over 13 amino acids. Trimming stripped 6 bases from V and 3 bases from J, with 11 bases between.

V usage is TRBV7-9 and J usage is TRBJ2-5; 10 nucleotides align to TRBD1. Germline CDR1 is SEHNR and CDR2 is FQNEAQ (reference sequence). The CDR3 loop spans 14 amino acids. V lost 9 bases to trimming and J lost 5 bases; unmatched junction nucleotides: 9. The CDR3 sequence is CASRDRGSRETQYF. The CDR3 nucleotides are TGTGCCAGTCGGGACAGGGGCTCTAGGGAGACCCAGTACTTC.

The chain joins TRBV6-1 to TRBJ2-1; 11 bases map to TRBD2. CDR3 length equals 14 residues. Trimming cost V 8 bases and J 4 bases; bases outside gene matches: 4. The germline V gene has CDR1 MNHNS and CDR2 SASEGT. CDR3 amino acids: CASLGLAGYNEQFF. CDR3 nucleotide sequence: TGTGCCAGCCTAGGACTAGCGGGTTACAATGAGCAGTTCTTC.